The rows below give T cell receptor beta chains drawn from one sample of a study of response to subunit inactivated influenza vaccine. TCRdb called the RT-PCR reads again in MiXCR, with one record for every CDR3 protein. The sample lists over 650,000 distinct CDR3 sequences, about 18% occurring once. The source material was PBMCs from blood, sampled 4 to 6 days after vaccination. The receptors derive from a man over 45 who received an inactivated influenza vaccine. Both conserved end residues are part of each CDR3. D genes are given only for firm matches. Rows give clone size only sometimes, using once, few, many, or a class for an expanded clone.

>TRBJ2-1|many|TRBV12-3/TRBV12-4|NA
CASRFGAYNEQFF
TGTGCCAGCAGATTCGGGGCCTACAATGAGCAGTTCTTC
>TRBJ2-1|NA|TRBV7-2|TRBD2
CASSSKTSGGADEQFF
TGTGCCAGCAGCTCAAAGACTAGCGGGGGGGCCGATGAGCAGTTCTTC
>TRBJ1-5|many|TRBV20-1|TRBD1
CSARTGDQPQHF
TGCAGTGCCAGAACAGGGGATCAGCCCCAGCATTTT
>TRBJ1-2|NA|TRBV5-5|TRBD1
CASSFSGTAYGYTF
TGTGCCAGCAGCTTTTCCGGGACAGCCTATGGCTACACCTTC
>TRBJ2-5|NA|TRBV9|NA
CASSVGREQETQYF
TGTGCCAGCAGCGTAGGACGCGAGCAAGAGACCCAGTACTTC
>TRBJ2-5|NA|TRBV6-5|NA
CASSYEYSGTQYF
TGTGCCAGCAGTTACGAGTACTCGGGGACCCAGTACTTC
>TRBJ2-7|few|TRBV20-1|TRBD1
CSARTGDTYEQYF
TGCAGTGCCCGGACAGGGGACACCTACGAGCAGTACTTC
>TRBJ2-7|few|TRBV6-1|TRBD1
CASSRGGTGLDEQYF
TGTGCCAGCAGTCGAGGGGGGACAGGGCTGGACGAGCAGTACTTC
>TRBJ2-1|few|TRBV24-1|TRBD1
CATSDSYRTGLWNEQFF
TGTGCCACCAGTGATTCCTACCGGACAGGCCTTTGGAATGAGCAGTTCTTC
>TRBJ2-5|many|TRBV5-1|NA
CASRTRGGQNQETQYF
TGCGCCAGCAGGACGCGGGGTGGACAGAATCAAGAGACCCAGTACTTC
>TRBJ2-5|few|TRBV6-5|NA
CASSWAGAAQETQYF
TGTGCCAGCAGTTGGGCCGGGGCCGCTCAAGAGACCCAGTACTTC
>TRBJ2-1|NA|TRBV24-1|NA
CATSLGTLSYNEQFF
TGTGCCACCAGCCTCGGGACCCTCTCCTACAATGAGCAGTTCTTC
>TRBJ2-1|NA|TRBV28|NA
CASSYTPLYNEQFF
TGTGCCAGCAGTTACACCCCCTTGTACAATGAGCAGTTTTTC
>TRBJ1-1|NA|TRBV20-1|NA
CSAARGANTEAFF
TGCAGTGCTGCAAGGGGGGCGAACACTGAAGCTTTCTTT
>TRBJ1-1|NA|TRBV5-5|NA
CASSLLAGGEAFF
TGTGCCAGCAGCTTGTTGGCCGGCGGTGAAGCTTTCTTT
>TRBJ2-3|NA|TRBV28|NA
CASLRSTDTQYF
TGTGCCAGCCTGAGGAGTACAGATACGCAGTATTTT
>TRBJ2-3|NA|TRBV6-5|NA
CASSYSISTDTQYF
TGTGCCAGCAGTTACTCGATTAGCACAGATACGCAGTATTTT
>TRBJ2-1|NA|TRBV11-3|NA
CASSFGRGGNEQFF
TGTGCCAGCAGCTTTGGCAGGGGGGGGAATGAGCAGTTCTTC
>TRBJ2-4|NA|TRBV6-2/TRBV6-3|TRBD1
CASSSTGGAKNIQYF
TGTGCCAGCAGTTCAACAGGGGGCGCGAAAAACATTCAGTACTTC
>TRBJ2-3|NA|TRBV14|NA
CASSPFLDTQYF
TGTGCCAGCAGCCCATTCTTGGATACGCAGTATTTT
>TRBJ2-7|many|TRBV5-1|TRBD1
CASAPDRYPYEQYF
TGCGCCAGCGCCCCGGACAGGTATCCCTACGAGCAGTACTTC
>TRBJ2-7|NA|TRBV18|TRBD2
CASSPPGSGSSMYF
TGTGCCAGCTCACCTCCGGGTAGCGGGTCCTCAATGTACTTC
>TRBJ2-1|NA|TRBV6-1|TRBD1
CASSLRPGQPYNEQFF
TGTGCCAGCAGTCTTCGCCCGGGACAGCCTTACAATGAGCAGTTCTTC
>TRBJ2-5|NA|TRBV4-2|TRBD1
CASSQDQIRDREKTQYF
TGTGCCAGCAGCCAAGATCAAATTAGAGACAGGGAAAAGACCCAGTACTTC
>TRBJ2-7|NA|TRBV5-6|TRBD2
CASSAGLVGYEQYF
TGTGCCAGCAGCGCGGGACTAGTTGGCTACGAGCAGTACTTC
>TRBJ2-7|NA|TRBV28|TRBD2
CASSLYGGGLYEQYF
TGTGCCAGCAGTCTATACGGGGGGGGGCTCTACGAGCAGTACTTC
>TRBJ1-2|NA|TRBV4-3|NA
CASSQDRPAAGGYTF
TGCGCCAGCAGCCAAGATCGGCCCGCAGCCGGCGGCTACACCTTC
>TRBJ2-5|few|TRBV12-3/TRBV12-4|NA
CASSLTPSQETQYF
TGTGCCAGCAGTTTAACCCCCTCCCAGGAGACCCAGTACTTC
>TRBJ2-7|few|TRBV5-1|NA
CASSLNPTGTYEQYF
TGCGCCAGCAGCTTGAACCCCACGGGTACCTACGAGCAGTACTTC
>TRBJ2-2|few|TRBV12-3/TRBV12-4|TRBD1
CASSPAPGGTGELFF
TGTGCCAGCAGCCCCGCCCCAGGGGGTACCGGGGAGCTGTTTTTT
>TRBJ1-1|NA|TRBV12-3/TRBV12-4|NA
CASSPGGSMNTEAFF
TGTGCCAGCAGTCCCGGGGGCAGCATGAACACTGAAGCTTTCTTT
>TRBJ1-5|NA|TRBV12-3/TRBV12-4|NA
CASSLWVPTGGKGQPQHF
TGTGCCAGCAGTTTATGGGTACCGACAGGAGGTAAAGGACAGCCCCAGCATTTT
>TRBJ2-7|many|TRBV12-3/TRBV12-4|NA
CASSWGDSYEQYF
TGTGCCAGCAGTTGGGGCGACTCCTACGAGCAGTACTTC
>TRBJ1-2|few|TRBV10-3|NA
CAISQGRNGYTF
TGTGCCATCAGCCAGGGAAGGAATGGCTACACCTTC
>TRBJ1-4|NA|TRBV7-2|NA
CASRRGDATNEKLFF
TGTGCCAGCAGAAGGGGGGATGCAACTAATGAAAAACTGTTTTTT
>TRBJ2-3|NA|TRBV9|NA
CASSPRPGISDTQYF
TGTGCCAGCAGCCCCCGCCCTGGGATCTCTGATACGCAGTATTTT
>TRBJ2-2|NA|TRBV19|NA
CASSWGRTTGELFF
TGTGCCAGTAGTTGGGGGAGGACAACCGGGGAGCTGTTTTTT